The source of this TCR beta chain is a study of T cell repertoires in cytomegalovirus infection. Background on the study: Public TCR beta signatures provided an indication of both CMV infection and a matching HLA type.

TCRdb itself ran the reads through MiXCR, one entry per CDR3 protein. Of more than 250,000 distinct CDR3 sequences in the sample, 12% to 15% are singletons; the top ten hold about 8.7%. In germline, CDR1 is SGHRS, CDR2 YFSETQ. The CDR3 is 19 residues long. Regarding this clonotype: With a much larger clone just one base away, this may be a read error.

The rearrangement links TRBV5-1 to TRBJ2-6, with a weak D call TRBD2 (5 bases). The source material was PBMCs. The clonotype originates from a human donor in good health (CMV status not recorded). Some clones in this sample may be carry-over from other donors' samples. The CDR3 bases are TGCGCCAGCAGCCTAGTCGGGGTCGGCGAATTCTCTGGGACCAACGTCCTGACTTTC. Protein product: CASSLVGVGEFSGTNVLTF.